One sample yielded the 21 T cell receptor beta chains listed below, sequenced in a study of PD-1 blockade in classical Hodgkin lymphoma. Relapses following autologous stem cell transplantation were seen in all patients, with brentuximab vedotin exposure varying. Using immunoSEQ multiplex PCR, the repertoire was profiled, and TCRdb retains in-frame clones only, with some absent. The sample holds under 100,000 clones; 92% are singletons and the top ten take approximately 2.4%. The sequencing here drew on peripheral blood mononuclear cells (PBMCs), taken before the second cycle of nivolumab. Source of these receptors: a human donor with classical Hodgkin lymphoma.

The rearrangement joins TRBV7-2 to TRBJ2-7; 7 nucleotides line up with TRBD2. Trimming cost V 1 base and J 4 bases; bases outside gene matches: 7. The germline gives CDR1 SGHTA, CDR2 FQGNSA. This CDR3 is 15 amino acids long. The CDR3 loop reads CASSLEVAGHYEQYF. The CDR3 DNA reads TGTGCCAGCAGCTTAGAAGTAGCGGGTCATTACGAGCAGTACTTC.

This chain connects TRBV2 to TRBJ1-5; D is ambiguous. The germline V and J ends were trimmed by 2 bases and 1 base, with 3 bases remaining between them. This CDR3 contains 13 residues. Germline V gene lookup returns CDR1 SNHLY and CDR2 FYNNEI. The CDR3 protein is CASSERSNQPQHF. The CDR3 region has the DNA TGTGCCAGCAGTGAACGGAGCAATCAGCCCCAGCATTTT.

The chain joins TRBV7-9 to TRBJ1-1; no firm D call. The V and J ends lost 5 bases and 1 base respectively, with 11 bases between them. CDR1 and CDR2 (germline): SEHNR, FQNEAQ (reference sequence). This CDR3 is built from 14 residues. This CDR3 reads CASSREQTNTEAFF. In nucleotides, the CDR3 is TGTGCCAGCAGCCGGGAACAGACGAACACTGAAGCTTTCTTT.

This clone appeared once. V and J are TRBV6-5 and TRBJ1-2; TRBD1 matches at 7 bases. This CDR3 has 13 residues. Germline assignment: CDR1 MNHEY and CDR2 SVGAGI. Unmatched junction bases numbered 2, after V lost 4 bases and J lost 3 bases. The CDR3 is CASSWGTDYGYTF. CDR3 DNA: TGTGCCAGCAGTTGGGGGACAGACTATGGCTACACCTTC.

The rearrangement uses TRBV7-8 and TRBJ1-1; D is ambiguous. V was cut by 0 bases and J by 11 bases, with 19 bases left in between. The germline V gene encodes CDR1 SGHVS and CDR2 FQNEAQ. There are 15 residues in the CDR3. This chain's CDR3 is CASSLAAGRVSGAFF. The CDR3, as DNA: TGTGCCAGCAGCTTAGCGGCAGGACGTGTTTCTGGGGCTTTCTTT.

This clone was seen just once. The chain links TRBV6-5 to TRBJ2-3; maybe TRBD1 (5 bases). CDR3 length equals 14 residues. Germline loops: CDR1 MNHEY, CDR2 SVGAGI. V was shortened by 2 bases and J by 5 bases, with 11 bases between the two germline ends. The DNA of the CDR3 is TGTGCCAGCAGTTACGGTGCAGGGCTAGATACGCAGTATTTT. It encodes CASSYGAGLDTQYF.

The rearrangement links TRBV19 to TRBJ2-2, with D perhaps matching TRBD1 (5 bases). Germline loops: CDR1 LNHDA, CDR2 SQIVND (reference sequence). The CDR3 length is 17 residues. The V end was cut by 1 base, the J end by 0 bases, with 12 bases between. CDR3 region: CASSIVSGFANTGELFF. In DNA, the CDR3 is TGTGCCAGTAGTATAGTATCAGGGTTCGCGAACACCGGGGAGCTGTTTTTT.

The sample holds one count of this clone. The chain uses TRBV6-6 and TRBJ2-7; the D is unclear. This CDR3 contains 14 residues. From germline, CDR1 is MNHNY and CDR2 SVGAGI (reference sequence). Trimming took off 6 bases at V and 0 bases at J, with 12 bases between the two ends. Written as DNA, the CDR3 is TGTGCCAGCAGACCGGGCCTTAGCTCCTACGAGCAGTACTTC. Translation: CASRPGLSSYEQYF.

The J gene is TRBJ2-7, the V gene TRBV13, with 14 nucleotides matching TRBD2. V dropped 5 bases and J dropped 6; count of bases not matched to a gene: 6. The CDR3 is 15 residues long. The V gene's germline CDR1 is PRHDT and CDR2 FYEKMQ (reference sequence). The DNA of the CDR3 is TGTGCCAGCAGCACCACGACTAGCGGGAGGGTCGAGCAGTACTTC. Encoded protein: CASSTTTSGRVEQYF.

This chain connects TRBV6-5 to TRBJ2-7; 9 nucleotides line up with TRBD1. V shed 6 bases, J shed 6 bases, and the junction held 12 bases outside the gene matches. The CDR3 loop spans 15 amino acids. Per the germline V gene, CDR1 is MNHEY and CDR2 is SVGAGI. The CDR3 sequence: CASRPPETGGPEQYF. Here the CDR3 DNA reads TGTGCCAGCAGGCCCCCGGAGACAGGGGGGCCCGAGCAGTACTTC.

The chain carries TRBV6-1 and TRBJ2-7; tentatively, D is TRBD2 (6 bases). The length of the CDR3 is 14 residues. Germline loops: CDR1 MNHNS, CDR2 SASEGT. The CDR3 here is CAVKSEGSGYEQYF. CDR3 nucleotide sequence: TGTGCAGTCAAATCGGAGGGATCGGGCTACGAGCAGTACTTC.

The chain carries TRBV2 and TRBJ2-7; 11 bases align to TRBD1. V was clipped by 10 bases and J by 4 bases; unmatched bases: 6. The CDR3 is made up of 13 amino acids. Per germline, CDR1 SNHLY and CDR2 FYNNEI. The CDR3 here is CAMADRGQYEQYF. In DNA form, the CDR3 reads TGTGCCATGGCGGACAGGGGGCAATACGAGCAGTACTTC.

The chain combines TRBV29-1 with TRBJ2-7; the D gene is possibly TRBD2 (6 bases). This CDR3 comprises 13 residues. CDR1 is SQVTM and CDR2 is ANQGSEA in the germline V gene. The V gene lost 6 bases and the J gene lost 0 bases, with 12 bases spanning the gap. As DNA, the CDR3 is TGCAGCGTCCGGACTATCGACTCCTACGAGCAGTACTTC. This codes for CSVRTIDSYEQYF.

V usage is TRBV7-9 and J usage is TRBJ2-7; possibly TRBD1 for D (5 bases). V was cut by 3 bases and J by 7 bases, with 7 bases left in between. Germline CDR1 reads SEHNR; CDR2 reads FQNEAQ (reference sequence). The CDR3 spans 11 residues. The CDR3 here is CASSFAGEQYF. CDR3 coding DNA: TGTGCCAGCAGCTTCGCAGGGGAGCAGTACTTC.

The J gene is TRBJ2-3, the V gene TRBV7-8; D might be TRBD2 (6 bases). The germline CDR1 and CDR2 sequences are SGHVS and FQNEAQ. The germline V and J ends were trimmed by 5 bases and 7 bases, with 16 bases remaining between them. CDR3 length equals 14 residues. CDR3 protein: CASSPGGKGHTQYF. The CDR3 bases are TGTGCCAGCAGCCCTGGCGGGAAGGGTCATACGCAGTATTTT. Using reference TRBV7-8 and TRBJ2-3 for the parts outside the CDR3, the full variable domain is GAGVSQSPRYKVAKRGQDVALRCDPISGHVSLFWYQQALGQGPEFLTYFQNEAQLDKSGLPSDRFFAERPEGSVSTLKIQRTQQEDSAVYLCASSPGGKGHTQYFGPGTRLTVL.

The chain employs TRBV6-4 and TRBJ1-6; D perhaps matches TRBD1 (6 bases). This CDR3 region has 14 residues. The germline V and J ends were trimmed by 3 bases and 6 bases, with 9 bases remaining between them. Germline CDR1 and CDR2: MRHNA and SNTAGT. CDR3 bases: TGTGCCAGCAGTGAACAGGGTGTTAATTCACCCCTCCACTTT. Its protein is CASSEQGVNSPLHF.

The rearrangement links TRBV28 to TRBJ2-5; D remains unclear. This CDR3 is 15 amino acids long. V was clipped by 6 bases and J by 5 bases, with 19 bases between them. Per germline, CDR1 MDHEN and CDR2 SYDVKM. CDR3 amino acids: CASRFSTRLLETQYF. In DNA form, the CDR3 reads TGTGCCAGCAGGTTTTCCACGAGATTGTTGGAGACCCAGTACTTC.

This clone was picked up a small number of times. This chain uses TRBV5-1 with TRBJ1-5, with D perhaps TRBD1 (5 bases). V was trimmed by 5 bases and J by 3 bases, leaving 9 bases between them. The CDR3 has 13 amino acids. Germline loops: CDR1 SGHRS, CDR2 YFSETQ. In nucleotides, the CDR3 is TGCGCCAGCAGTGCGGGGGACAATCAGCCCCAGCATTTT. This encodes CASSAGDNQPQHF.

The rearrangement links TRBV2 to TRBJ1-5; D unclear. Per the germline V gene, CDR1 is SNHLY and CDR2 is FYNNEI. Trimming took off 7 bases at V and 1 base at J, with 14 bases between the two ends. The CDR3 length is 15 residues. In nucleotides, the CDR3 is TGTGCCAGCAAGATTCGCGGAGCAAGCAATCAGCCCCAGCATTTT. Translated, it gives CASKIRGASNQPQHF.

The chain employs TRBV23-1 and TRBJ2-7; TRBD1 might be the D (6 bases). TRBV23-1 counts as an open reading frame of uncertain function. Trimming stripped 4 bases from V and 2 bases from J, with 21 bases between. The CDR3 is made up of 17 amino acids. CDR3 loop: CASSPDSTGDIPYEQYF. The CDR3 region has the DNA TGCGCCAGCAGTCCAGACTCAACTGGGGACATCCCCTACGAGCAGTACTTC.

V gene TRBV6-1 combines with J gene TRBJ1-5; D call uncertain. The germline CDR1 and CDR2 sequences are MNHNS and SASEGT. V lost 2 bases, J lost 5 bases, and 13 bases lay in between. The CDR3 length is 15 residues. The CDR3 loop is CASSEPWRVDQPQHF. The CDR3 bases are TGTGCCAGCAGTGAACCGTGGAGGGTGGATCAGCCCCAGCATTTT.